The present entry profiles one T cell receptor beta chain with its context. This clone was recorded at least ten times. Its antigen target is currently unknown. Nothing much larger sits one base from this clone, and base qualities are not available. These data belong to a study of metastatic and nonmetastatic thyroid tumors (TCRdb year 2020). General notes on the study: For patients with malignant and with benign thyroid disease, the researchers compared repertoires between peripheral blood samples and tumor or nodule tissue samples. Points the paper makes about the study in general: In both blood and tumor samples, TCR beta diversity was reported to be significantly higher in malignant tumors than in benign nodules.

The library was obtained by PCR. TCRdb shows the sequencer as Illumina HiSeq 4000. High-throughput sequencing was used to profile the CDR3 region of the TCR beta-chain in every patient. In the authors' own workflow: The researchers built a classifier to tell apart papillary thyroid cancer patients with distant metastasis, based on CDR3 differences among clinicopathological groups. Repertoire diversity was assessed with the Shannon index, and tumor-blood repertoire similarity with the Morisita-Horn index. TCRdb cleaned the public reads at Q25 with fastp, built clones with MiXCR and kept in-frame beta chains. The V and J calls follow TCRdb's processing rather than the paper's. Recorded for this sample are fewer than 50,000 clones; 25% to 30% of them occurred a single time. The top ten clonotypes cover 9.9% of the sample. No treatment had been received by any patient before thyroid surgery. The study retrospectively analysed patient clinical samples collected from the early 2010s to the late 2010s using T-cell receptor beta sequencing.

Sequencing input: blood. The source of this sequence is a male donor with papillary thyroid cancer or a benign thyroid nodule (not recorded which). Some clones in this sample may be carry-over from other donors' samples.

The base sequence is TGTGCTAGTGGTTTGGTACCCGGGACAGGGGATAAGGATGAGCAGTTCTTC. Its translation reads: CASGLVPGTGDKDEQFF. This chain is built from TRBV12-5 and TRBJ2-1, and 10 bases in between align with TRBD1. The germline V and J ends show losses of 0 bases and 8 bases respectively, and no gene match explains 10 bases of the junction. The CDR3 sequence holds 17 residues, the cysteine and phenylalanine included. The kept DNA is CDR3 alone, 51 bases in frame from the first base. Based on the germline V gene, the CDR1 and CDR2 sequences are LGHNT and FRNRAP.